Below, 26 T cell receptor beta chains from the same sample are listed, as sequenced in a study of T cell clonotyping in hematopoietic cell transplantation. Clones were sequenced by immunoSEQ multiplex PCR, and TCRdb holds only the in-frame ones, with some missing. The top ten hold about 6.8% of the sample, which has 30,000 or so clones, about 80% seen once. Time point here: recipient sample about 28 days before transplant, after cytoreduction. The sample was peripheral blood mononuclear cells, taken before stem cell transplant. The receptors shown here come from a woman in her twenties or thirties with chronic myeloid leukemia. Some clones in this sample may be carry-over from other donors' samples.

The J gene is TRBJ2-1, the V gene TRBV19, with 7 bases that match TRBD1. The CDR3 runs to 13 residues. J was trimmed by 9 bases and V by 6 bases; bases with no gene match: 8. Germline assignment: CDR1 LNHDA and CDR2 SQIVND (reference sequence). The CDR3 DNA sequence: TGTGCCAGTAGCGACACAGGGGTGGGTGAGCAGTTCTTC. Residues: CASSDTGVGEQFF. Based on the CDR3 plus reference TRBV19 and TRBJ2-1, the full variable domain is DGGITQSPKYLFRKEGQNVTLSCEQNLNHDAMYWYRQDPGQGLRLIYYSQIVNDFQKGDIAEGYSVSREKKESFPLTVTSAQKNPTAFYLCASSDTGVGEQFFGPGTRLTVL.

The rearrangement uses TRBV29-1 and TRBJ1-1, with 7 bases identical to TRBD1. The CDR3 has 14 amino acids. CDR1 is SQVTM and CDR2 is ANQGSEA in the germline V gene. The V and J ends lost 4 bases and 7 bases, in that order; junction bases with no gene match: 12. CDR3 loop: CSVGRDRRLSEAFF. In DNA form, the CDR3 reads TGCAGCGTTGGCCGGGACAGACGTCTAAGTGAAGCTTTCTTT.

The rearrangement joins TRBV5-1 to TRBJ2-5; D is uncertain. CDR3 length: 16 residues. CDR1 and CDR2 from the germline V gene are SGHRS and YFSETQ. V was pared by 0 bases and J by 3 bases, with 15 bases between. CDR3 coding DNA: TGCGCCAGCAGCTTGGAGACGGCCATTCCTAAAGAGACCCAGTACTTC. Amino acid sequence: CASSLETAIPKETQYF.

Comment on this clone: An end of the junction differs from the germline gene, which may be a read error. J is TRBJ2-5 and V is TRBV7-7; TRBD2 aligns across 11 bases. CDR1 SSHAT and CDR2 FNYEAQ come from the germline V gene (reference sequence). This CDR3 spans 16 amino acids. The CDR3 sequence is CASSDLAGGPQETQYF. CDR3 nucleotides: TGTGCTAGCAGCGATCTAGCGGGGGGACCTCAAGAGACCCAGTACTTC.

The chain is built from TRBV19 and TRBJ1-1, with D possibly matching TRBD1 (6 bases). Germline V gene lookup returns CDR1 LNHDA and CDR2 SQIVND (reference sequence). The CDR3 contains 13 residues. The V end was cut by 7 bases, the J end by 3 bases, with 12 bases between. Here the CDR3 reads CASKRTAYTEAFF. CDR3 coding DNA: TGTGCCAGTAAAAGGACAGCGTACACTGAAGCTTTCTTT.

V gene TRBV14 combines with J gene TRBJ1-1; D is perhaps TRBD1 (5 bases). This CDR3 is 19 amino acids long. From germline, CDR1 is SGHDN and CDR2 FVKESK. The V and J ends lost 0 bases and 1 base respectively, with 21 bases between them. The CDR3 spells CASSQDGGGDGQSNTEAFF. The CDR3 DNA reads TGTGCCAGCAGCCAAGATGGGGGTGGGGACGGACAATCGAACACTGAAGCTTTCTTT.

This clone appeared a few times. The chain recombines TRBV29-1 with TRBJ1-1; no definite D call. V gave up 2 bases and J gave up 1 base, with 8 bases separating them. CDR1 is SQVTM and CDR2 is ANQGSEA in the germline V gene. The CDR3 length is 13 residues. This CDR3 is CSVEKAANTEAFF. Written as DNA, the CDR3 is TGCAGCGTTGAAAAGGCGGCGAACACTGAAGCTTTCTTT.

A few counts support this clone. The chain has TRBV5-4 and TRBJ1-2; D is ambiguous. This CDR3 comprises 15 residues. Germline V CDR1 and CDR2: SGHNT, YYREEE (reference sequence). V was clipped by 0 bases and J by 0 bases, with 9 bases between them. CDR3 region: CASSLGAKANYGYTF. In DNA form, the CDR3 reads TGTGCCAGCAGCTTGGGAGCGAAAGCTAACTATGGCTACACCTTC.

Only a few counts were recorded for this clone. J is TRBJ1-2 and V is TRBV7-2, with D unclear. Germline V gives CDR1 SGHTA, CDR2 FQGNSA. This CDR3 has 12 residues. Trimming took 2 bases from V and 8 from J, leaving 9 bases between them. The CDR3 bases are TGTGCCAGCAGCTTAAGCGCAGGAGGCTACACCTTC. This codes for CASSLSAGGYTF.

This chain connects TRBV7-2 to TRBJ1-5; 7 nucleotides agree with TRBD1. The V gene's germline CDR1 is SGHTA and CDR2 FQGNSA. The CDR3 loop spans 17 amino acids. The V and J ends lost 1 base and 6 bases, in that order; junction bases with no gene match: 12. CDR3 DNA sequence: TGTGCCAGCAGCTTAGAGGCCAGGGGGATTAGTGGTCAGCCCCAGCATTTT. Its translation: CASSLEARGISGQPQHF.

The CDR3 reads CASSEGTTDYGYTF. The CDR3 coding sequence is TGTGCCAGCAGTGAGGGAACGACTGACTATGGCTACACCTTC. V usage is TRBV2 and J usage is TRBJ1-2; D call uncertain. There are 14 residues in the CDR3. V was pared by 3 bases and J by 3 bases, with 11 bases between. CDR1 and CDR2 (germline): SNHLY, FYNNEI.

This chain uses TRBV5-4 with TRBJ1-4, with a possible D match to TRBD1 (6 bases). Between the trimmed V and J ends, which lost 0 bases and 7 bases, there was a span of 13 bases. This CDR3 region has 15 residues. CDR1 is SGHNT, CDR2 YYREEE, per germline (reference sequence). The CDR3 sequence: CASSLARGGGEKLFF. CDR3 DNA sequence: TGTGCCAGCAGCTTGGCCAGAGGGGGGGGTGAAAAACTGTTTTTT.

This chain connects TRBV7-8 to TRBJ1-2; 7 bases match TRBD1. V trimming: 5 bases; J trimming: 2 bases; junction bases outside the gene matches: 5. Germline CDR1 reads SGHVS; CDR2 reads FQNEAQ. The CDR3 extends over 14 amino acids. CDR3 sequence reads: CASSKGQANYGYTF. The CDR3 DNA sequence: TGTGCCAGCAGCAAAGGACAGGCCAACTATGGCTACACCTTC.

This chain joins TRBV29-1 and TRBJ1-2, with TRBD1 matching over 8 bases. With 4 bases clipped from V and 5 bases from J, the junction kept 9 bases outside the gene matches. Germline-derived CDR1 and CDR2 are SQVTM and ANQGSEA. The CDR3 has 14 amino acids. The CDR3 DNA is TGCAGCGTTGTTGGACAGGGATGGTATTATGGCTACACCTTC. Protein sequence: CSVVGQGWYYGYTF.

The rearrangement joins TRBV7-3 to TRBJ2-1; 8 nucleotides match TRBD1. This CDR3 contains 15 residues. V lost 5 bases to trimming and J lost 4 bases; unmatched junction nucleotides: 7. CDR1 is SGHTA, CDR2 FQGTGA, per germline. The CDR3 DNA reads as TGTGCCAGCAGCCCACCGGGACAGGCGTACAATGAGCAGTTCTTC. Amino acids: CASSPPGQAYNEQFF.

The chain joins TRBV7-2 to TRBJ1-2; TRBD1 matches at 7 bases. CDR1 and CDR2 (germline): SGHTA, FQGNSA. Unmatched junction bases numbered 12, after V lost 6 bases and J lost 5 bases. CDR3 length equals 15 residues. The CDR3 reads CASSAKPGQLYGYTF. CDR3 sequence (DNA): TGTGCCAGCAGTGCGAAGCCGGGACAGCTATATGGCTACACCTTC.

This clone was seen more than once but under ten times. The V call is TRBV18, the J call TRBJ1-3, with D maybe TRBD1 (5 bases). The CDR3 has 14 residues. Germline V gene data show CDR1 as KGHSH and CDR2 as LQKENI. V shed 3 bases and J shed 0 bases, with 6 bases lying between them. CDR3 region: CASSPQGSGNTIYF. CDR3 DNA: TGTGCCAGCTCACCGCAGGGCTCTGGAAACACCATATATTTT.

The V and J genes are TRBV25-1 and TRBJ2-7; TRBD1 matches 10 bases. The CDR3 loop spans 11 amino acids. V lost 9 bases, J lost 10 bases, and 6 bases stayed unmatched. CDR1 MGHDK and CDR2 SYGVNS come from the germline V gene. In nucleotides, the CDR3 is TGTGCCAGTGGACAGGGGGGTGATCAGTACTTC. It translates to CASGQGGDQYF.

The CDR3 region has the DNA TGTGCCAGCAGCTCGACTAGCGGGGGGCCTTGGGAGACCCAGTACTTC. Its protein is CASSSTSGGPWETQYF. The V and J genes are TRBV7-2 and TRBJ2-5; TRBD2 matches at 13 bases. The J segment lost 5 bases and the V segment lost 4 bases, leaving 7 bases of the junction unmatched. The CDR3 consists of 16 residues. Germline CDR1 reads SGHTA; CDR2 reads FQGNSA.

The table lists this clone with a count of one. This chain's CDR3 is CASSGVRGNTIYF. The DNA of the CDR3 is TGTGCCAGCAGTGGCGTACGGGGAAACACCATATATTTT. The chain combines TRBV2 with TRBJ1-3; unclear D gene. Germline CDR1 is SNHLY and CDR2 is FYNNEI. With 4 bases removed from V and 4 bases from J, the gap between germline ends came to 8 bases. This CDR3 comprises 13 residues.

In its sample, this clone was seen once. The chain links TRBV28 to TRBJ1-1; 9 bases fit TRBD1. Germline V gene data show CDR1 as MDHEN and CDR2 as SYDVKM. V shed 8 bases and J 4 bases; nucleotides not matched to a gene: 5. This CDR3 is 13 amino acids long. The DNA for the CDR3 is TGTGCCAGCCAAACGACAGGGGGCACTGAAGCTTTCTTT. This codes for CASQTTGGTEAFF. The variable domain in full, with the rest retrieved from reference TRBV28 and TRBJ1-1, is DVKVTQSSRYLVKRTGEKVFLECVQDMDHENMFWYRQDPGLGLRLIYFSYDVKMKEKGDIPEGYSVSREKKERFSLILESASTNQTSMYLCASQTTGGTEAFFGQGTRLTVV.

This sequence joins TRBV6-1 and TRBJ1-1; D may be TRBD1 (5 bases). This CDR3 comprises 13 residues. V was trimmed by 2 bases and J by 1 base, leaving 5 bases between them. Germline lookup yields CDR1 MNHNS and CDR2 SASEGT. The CDR3 bases are TGTGCCAGCAGTGAAACAGGGAACACTGAAGCTTTCTTT. Protein sequence: CASSETGNTEAFF.

In nucleotides, the CDR3 is TGTGCCAGCGGCGAGTATGGCTACACCTTC. Translated: CASGEYGYTF. J is TRBJ1-2 and V is TRBV2; D gene ambiguous. Germline V lookup: CDR1 SNHLY, CDR2 FYNNEI. V lost 8 bases to trimming and J lost 5 bases, with 6 bases between them. The CDR3 has 10 residues.

V usage is TRBV6-5 and J usage is TRBJ2-7; 8 bases map to TRBD1. In germline, CDR1 is MNHEY, CDR2 SVGAGI. Trimming cost V 4 bases and J 2 bases; bases outside gene matches: 4. The CDR3 contains 14 residues. CDR3 in amino acids: CASSSTGVPYEQYV. CDR3 sequence (DNA): TGTGCCAGCAGTTCGACAGGGGTTCCCTACGAGCAGTACGTC.

In its sample, this clone was seen once. The rearrangement links TRBV6-6 to TRBJ2-2, with 8 bases that match TRBD2. The germline V gene has CDR1 MNHNY and CDR2 SVGAGI (reference sequence). The CDR3 has 14 amino acids. Trimming removed 8 bases from V and 4 bases from J; junction bases left unmatched: 6. This chain's CDR3 is CASLGGGFTGELFF. In DNA, the CDR3 is TGTGCCAGCCTCGGGGGGGGTTTCACCGGGGAGCTGTTTTTT.

The chain links TRBV10-3 to TRBJ2-5; no reliable D call. The CDR3 has 12 residues. Germline V lookup: CDR1 ENHRY, CDR2 SYGVKD. V was trimmed by 3 bases and J by 10 bases, leaving 12 bases between them. In nucleotides, the CDR3 is TGTGCCATCAGTGATGGGCCGAGAATCCAGTACTTC. As protein: CAISDGPRIQYF.